The T cell receptor (beta chain) under discussion was sequenced for a study of T cell repertoires in cytomegalovirus infection. Study background: The authors relied on CMV epitopes, both recently identified HLA-C-restricted and well-studied HLA-B-restricted. Through public TCR beta signatures, both CMV infection and matching HLA type were indicated. General observations from the study: HLA-C-restricted CMV clonotypes gave the most frequent clonotype in two of eight donors.

TCRdb re-derived calls from the reads in MiXCR, one entry per CDR3 protein. The sample shows about half a million distinct CDR3 sequences, around 30% of them seen only once. Turning to this clonotype: Its antigen is not known.

The ends lost 3 bases at V and 2 bases at J; junction bases unmatched: 7. Germline V CDR1 and CDR2: SGHVS, FNYEAQ. The CDR3 consists of 16 residues. Specimen: cultured PBMCs, collected from culture after CMV antigen stimulation. This sequence originates from a human donor in good health (CMV status not recorded). Some clones in this sample may be carry-over from other donors' samples. This rearrangement joins TRBV7-6 to TRBJ2-5; the match to TRBD2 covers 9 bases. CDR3 region: CASSLGAGGHQETQYF. CDR3 nucleotide sequence: TGTGCCAGCAGCTTGGGAGCGGGAGGCCATCAAGAGACCCAGTACTTC.